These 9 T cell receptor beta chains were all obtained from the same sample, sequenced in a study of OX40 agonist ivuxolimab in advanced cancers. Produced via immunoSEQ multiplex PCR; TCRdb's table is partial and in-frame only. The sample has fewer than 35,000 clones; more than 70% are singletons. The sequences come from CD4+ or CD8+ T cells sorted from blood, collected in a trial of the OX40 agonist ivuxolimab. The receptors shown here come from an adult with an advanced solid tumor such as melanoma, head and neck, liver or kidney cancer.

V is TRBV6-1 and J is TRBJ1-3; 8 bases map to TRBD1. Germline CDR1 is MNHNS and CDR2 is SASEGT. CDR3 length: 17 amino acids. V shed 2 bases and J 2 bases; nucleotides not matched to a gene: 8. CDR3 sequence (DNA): TGTGCCAGCAGTGAATTTAAAACAGGGGGACCTGGAAACACCATATATTTT. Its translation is CASSEFKTGGPGNTIYF.

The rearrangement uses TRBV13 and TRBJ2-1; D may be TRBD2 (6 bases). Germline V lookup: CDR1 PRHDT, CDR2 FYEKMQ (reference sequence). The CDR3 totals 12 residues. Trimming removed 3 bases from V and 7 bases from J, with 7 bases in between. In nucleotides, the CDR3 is TGTGCCAGCAGCTTGAGCGGGAATGAGCAGTTCTTC. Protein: CASSLSGNEQFF.

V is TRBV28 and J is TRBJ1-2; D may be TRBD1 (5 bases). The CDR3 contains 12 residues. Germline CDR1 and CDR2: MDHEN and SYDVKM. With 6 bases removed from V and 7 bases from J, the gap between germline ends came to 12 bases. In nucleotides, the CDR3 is TGTGCCAGCAGGGATCAGGGATCTGGCTACACCTTC. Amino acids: CASRDQGSGYTF.

This CDR3 reads CASSGGTGGQPQHF. Here the CDR3 DNA reads TGTGCCAGCAGCGGCGGGACAGGGGGTCAGCCCCAGCATTTT. The chain couples TRBV9 to TRBJ1-5; 11 nucleotides match TRBD1. The junction had 2 bases not matched to a gene; V was cut back by 3 bases and J by 6 bases. The CDR3 is made up of 14 amino acids. Germline V gives CDR1 SGDLS, CDR2 YYNGEE. The variable domain in full, with the rest retrieved from reference TRBV9 and TRBJ1-5, is DSGVTQTPKHLITATGQRVTLRCSPRSGDLSVYWYQQSLDQGLQFLIQYYNGEERAKGNILERFSAQQFPDLHSELNLSSLELGDSALYFCASSGGTGGQPQHFGDGTRLSIL.

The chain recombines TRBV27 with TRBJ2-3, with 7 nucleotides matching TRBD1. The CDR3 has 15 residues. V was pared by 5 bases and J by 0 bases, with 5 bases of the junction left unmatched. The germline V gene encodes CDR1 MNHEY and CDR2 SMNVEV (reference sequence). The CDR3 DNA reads TGTGCCAGCAGTCAAGGACAGGCTAGCACAGATACGCAGTATTTT. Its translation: CASSQGQASTDTQYF.

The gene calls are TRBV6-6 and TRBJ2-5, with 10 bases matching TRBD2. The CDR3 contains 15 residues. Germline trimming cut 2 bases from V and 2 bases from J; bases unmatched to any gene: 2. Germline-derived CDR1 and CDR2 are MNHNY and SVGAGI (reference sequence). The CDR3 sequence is CASSYGLAVQETQYF. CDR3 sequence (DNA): TGTGCCAGCAGTTACGGACTAGCGGTGCAAGAGACCCAGTACTTC.

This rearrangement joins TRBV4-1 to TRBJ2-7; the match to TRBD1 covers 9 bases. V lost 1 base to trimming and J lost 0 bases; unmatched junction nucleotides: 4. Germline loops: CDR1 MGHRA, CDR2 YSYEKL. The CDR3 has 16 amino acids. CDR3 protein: CASSQVPGQGSYEQYF. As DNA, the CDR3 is TGCGCCAGCAGCCAAGTTCCGGGACAGGGCTCCTACGAGCAGTACTTC.

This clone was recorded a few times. CDR3 sequence reads: CASSFPQNYGYTF. In DNA form, the CDR3 reads TGTGCCAGCAGCTTCCCTCAGAACTATGGCTACACCTTC. V usage is TRBV7-8 and J usage is TRBJ1-2; D remains ambiguous. CDR3 length: 13 amino acids. CDR1 and CDR2 from the germline V gene are SGHVS and FQNEAQ. Trimming took 3 bases from V and 2 from J, leaving 7 bases between them.

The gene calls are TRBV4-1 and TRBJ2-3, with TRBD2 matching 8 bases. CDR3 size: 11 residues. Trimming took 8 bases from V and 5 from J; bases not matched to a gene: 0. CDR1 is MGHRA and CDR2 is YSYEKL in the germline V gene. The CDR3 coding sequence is TGCGCCAGCCGGGAGGGAGATACGCAGTATTTT. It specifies CASREGDTQYF.